The source of this T cell receptor beta chain is a study of identical twins. After template switching added a universal primer site, the resulting cDNA carried unique molecular identifiers. TCRdb itself ran the 5' RACE reads through MiXCR, one entry per CDR3 protein. The table records 1,800,000 or so distinct CDR3 sequences, less than 40% of them present only once. On this clonotype itself: Its matching antigen is unknown.

Whole-study findings and limits: Those out-of-frame alpha sequences shared by twins showed an excess of low generation probability. Out-of-frame beta sequences exhibited a weaker degree of excess twin sharing. Researchers caution that invariant MAIT and iNKT cells could partly confound zero-insertion analyses.

The receptor was isolated from a newborn girl in good health. The sequencing sample was made of cord blood.

CDR3 DNA sequence: TGCAGTGCTAGCGTTATCCTGCAAGAGACCCAGTACTTC. This translates into CSASVILQETQYF. The genes are TRBV20-1 and TRBJ2-5; the D is unclear. The CDR3 is 13 amino acids. Trimming took 3 bases from V and 2 from J, leaving 10 bases between them. CDR1 is DFQATT and CDR2 is SNEGSKA in the germline V gene (reference sequence).